These T cell receptor beta chains were read from a single sample in a study of T cells in localized non-small cell lung cancer. TCRdb keeps only in-frame clones here, not all; method: immunoSEQ multiplex PCR. The sample has approximately 100,000 clones; approximately 90% are singletons. The material sequenced was PBMCs, taken before any cancer treatment. The receptors were sampled from a woman between 35 and 70 years old with stage II squamous cell lung carcinoma. Both conserved end residues are part of each CDR3. The D gene is left open where the match is weak. The size entry is marked missing in some rows and otherwise reads once, few, many or a size class.

v_call	clone_size	d_call	j_call	cdr3_nt	cdr3_aa
TRBV5-1	.	.	TRBJ1-1	TGCGCCAGCAGCTTGGTATCGAACACTGAAGCTTTCTTT	CASSLVSNTEAFF
TRBV7-9	few	.	TRBJ1-5	TGTGCCAGCAGCTTAGCCGACAGGTCTCAGCATTTT	CASSLADRSQHF
TRBV5-1	.	TRBD2	TRBJ2-3	TGCGCCAGCAGCTTGATGCAGCGGGGGGCCAGCACAGATACGCAGTATTTT	CASSLMQRGASTDTQYF
TRBV5-1	.	TRBD1	TRBJ1-3	TGCGCCAGCAGCCTTAGGACAGGGGGCTCTGGAAACACCATATATTTT	CASSLRTGGSGNTIYF
TRBV6-5	.	TRBD1	TRBJ1-1	TGTGCCAGCAGTTGGACAGGGGGCCTGAACACTGAAGCTTTCTTT	CASSWTGGLNTEAFF
TRBV29-1	.	.	TRBJ2-7	TGCAGCGTTGTACGCGCGACGAGCTCCTACGAGCAGTACTTC	CSVVRATSSYEQYF
TRBV7-8	.	TRBD2	TRBJ2-2	TGTGCCAGCAGCTTACTAGCGGGAGGATCGAACACCGGGGAGCTGTTTTTT	CASSLLAGGSNTGELFF
TRBV19	.	.	TRBJ2-5	TGTGCCAGTAGTGTCCGGGCCTCGAGGGAGACCCAGTACTTC	CASSVRASRETQYF
TRBV6-6	.	.	TRBJ2-5	TGTGCCAGCAGTGAGCTTCGAACCTACCAAGAGACCCAGTACTTC	CASSELRTYQETQYF
TRBV11-2	.	.	TRBJ1-4	TGTGCCAGCAGCTTAGATTGGGCCGGGAATGAAAAACTGTTTTTT	CASSLDWAGNEKLFF
TRBV4-1	.	.	TRBJ2-1	TGCGCCAGCAGCCAAGACCAAGCGGAGTACAATGAGCAGTTCTTC	CASSQDQAEYNEQFF
TRBV7-9	.	.	TRBJ1-3	TGTGCCACCGGACAAAGCTCTGGAAACACCATATATTTT	CATGQSSGNTIYF
TRBV4-1	.	.	TRBJ2-1	TGCGCCAGCAGCCCCGCAGGGGATCGATTTGAGCAGTTCTTC	CASSPAGDRFEQFF
TRBV6-5	few	.	TRBJ2-7	TGTGCCAGCAGTTTGAAAAGGGCCTACTACGAGCAGTACTTC	CASSLKRAYYEQYF
TRBV29-1	.	.	TRBJ1-1	TGCAGCGCTGGGAGGGGGGCCACTGAAGCTTTCTTT	CSAGRGATEAFF
TRBV10-3	.	.	TRBJ2-7	TGTGCCATCAGTGAGTCTGGGGTTGTCCAGGGTATTTACGAGCAGTACTTC	CAISESGVVQGIYEQYF
TRBV7-9	.	.	TRBJ2-1	TGTGCCAGCAGCTTAGAAGGTGGGCCAAATGAGCAGTTCTTC	CASSLEGGPNEQFF
TRBV9	.	.	TRBJ1-3	TGTGCCAGCAGCGCCCAAGGGGCCGCTGGAAACACCATATATTTT	CASSAQGAAGNTIYF
TRBV27	few	.	TRBJ2-7	TGTGCCAGCAGTTTAACAGAAGGCGCCTACGAGCAGTACTTC	CASSLTEGAYEQYF
TRBV12-5	.	.	TRBJ2-7	TGTGCTAGTGGTTTACCCCTCGACGAGCAGTACTTC	CASGLPLDEQYF
TRBV2	.	TRBD2	TRBJ2-1	TGTGCCAGCCGAAGCGGGGGATCCTACAATGAGCAGTTCTTC	CASRSGGSYNEQFF
TRBV5-5	.	.	TRBJ2-3	TGTGCCAGCAGCGCATACAGTCCCACAGATACGCAGTATTTT	CASSAYSPTDTQYF
TRBV6-1	.	.	TRBJ2-1	TGTGCCAGCACGTCGAGCCAGAGCTCCTACAATGAGCAGTTCTTC	CASTSSQSSYNEQFF
TRBV14	.	TRBD1	TRBJ2-5	TGTGCCAGCAGCACCGGGACAGGGTGGTCAGAGACCCAGTACTTC	CASSTGTGWSETQYF
TRBV5-1	.	.	TRBJ1-1	TGCGCCAGCAGCGTCACGTCCGGGGCAAGGAGCACTGAAGCTTTCTTT	CASSVTSGARSTEAFF
TRBV19	once	TRBD1	TRBJ2-5	TGTGCCAGTAGGGGGACAGGGGGTGTAGAGACCCAGTACTTC	CASRGTGGVETQYF
TRBV7-9	.	TRBD1	TRBJ1-1	TGTGCCAGCAGCTATAGGACAGGGGGCTGGAACACTGAAGCTTTCTTT	CASSYRTGGWNTEAFF
TRBV30	.	.	TRBJ1-5	TGTGCCTGGAGTGCAGGGGCCGGCAATCAGCCCCAGCATTTT	CAWSAGAGNQPQHF
TRBV19	.	TRBD2	TRBJ2-4	TGTGCCAGTAGGGCTAGCGGGAGGGCGGCGGGAAACATTCAGTACTTC	CASRASGRAAGNIQYF
TRBV6-1	.	.	TRBJ2-2	TGTGCCAGCAGCGAAAGCGGGAACACCGGGGAGCTGTTTTTT	CASSESGNTGELFF
TRBV7-9	.	TRBD2	TRBJ2-3	TGTGCCAGCAGCTTAGAAGCAGCGGGAGTATCAGATACGCAGTATTTT	CASSLEAAGVSDTQYF
TRBV28	.	.	TRBJ1-5	TGTGCCAGCAGTTCTACGGACGGAAATAGCAATCAGCCCCAGCATTTT	CASSSTDGNSNQPQHF
TRBV6-1	.	.	TRBJ1-1	TGTGCCAGCAGCGTCCAAGGGAACGGGTTTGAAGCTTTCTTT	CASSVQGNGFEAFF
TRBV6-5	.	.	TRBJ1-6	TGTGCCAGCAGTCAACTGGGGGGGCAAAATTCACCCCTCCACTTT	CASSQLGGQNSPLHF
TRBV19	.	.	TRBJ2-5	TGTGCCAGTAGTATAGGTTGGGAAGAGACCCAGTACTTC	CASSIGWEETQYF
TRBV15	.	.	TRBJ2-7	TGTGCCACCAGCAGAGCCCAGGGTAGCTACGAGCAGTACTTC	CATSRAQGSYEQYF
TRBV5-6	.	TRBD2	TRBJ2-3	TGTGCCAGCAGCTTTCTGGCGGGAGGACGAGATACGCAGTATTTT	CASSFLAGGRDTQYF
TRBV5-6	once	TRBD1	TRBJ1-2	TGTGCCAGCAGCATCGGAGACAGGGTGGATGGCTACACCTTC	CASSIGDRVDGYTF
TRBV6-4	.	.	TRBJ1-5	TGTGCCAGCAGTCCAGGAAGGGACCAGCCCCAGCATTTT	CASSPGRDQPQHF
TRBV4-1	.	.	TRBJ1-3	TGCGCCAGCAGCCAAGGAGGGGCCCCACCTGGAAACACCATATATTTT	CASSQGGAPPGNTIYF
TRBV27	.	.	TRBJ1-1	TGTGCCAGCAGTTTCCGGGCAGGGGTCTCTGAAGCTTTCTTT	CASSFRAGVSEAFF
TRBV15	.	TRBD2	TRBJ2-1	TGTGCCACCAGCAGGACTAGCGGGAGGGTCAATGAGCAGTTCTTC	CATSRTSGRVNEQFF
TRBV2	.	.	TRBJ1-6	TGTGCCAGCAGTGATCGGTTCGACAATTCACCCCTCCACTTT	CASSDRFDNSPLHF
TRBV7-9	.	.	TRBJ2-2	TGTGCCAGCAGCCGGGGGCCCGCGAACACCGGGGAGCTGTTTTTT	CASSRGPANTGELFF
TRBV25-1	.	TRBD1	TRBJ1-1	TGTGCCAGCAGCGGGACAGGCAGGAACACTGAAGCTTTCTTT	CASSGTGRNTEAFF
TRBV23-1	.	.	TRBJ1-5	TGCGCCCCCCCGGGGGCTGGCAATCAGCCCCAGCATTTT	CAPPGAGNQPQHF
TRBV4-1	.	.	TRBJ1-4	TGCGCCAGCAGCCAAGATGGGGGGGGATTCGAAAAACTGTTTTTT	CASSQDGGGFEKLFF
TRBV28	.	.	TRBJ2-1	TGTGCCAGCGGGAACATCGCGGGACAGTCCTACAATGAGCAGTTCTTC	CASGNIAGQSYNEQFF
TRBV11-2	.	TRBD2	TRBJ2-1	TGTGCCAGCAACCAGGGACTAGCGGTGAGCGATGAGCAGTTCTTC	CASNQGLAVSDEQFF
TRBV6-4	.	.	TRBJ1-1	TGTGCCAGCAGTGATCGAGAGGGCGGTCACCCTGAAGCTTTCTTT	CASSDREGGHPEAFF
TRBV7-6	.	.	TRBJ1-4	TGTGCCAGCAGCTTAGCGACAGCGGAAAAACTGTTTTTT	CASSLATAEKLFF